Shown below are 30 T cell receptor beta chains from a single sample sequenced in a study of blood T cell repertoires in COVID-19. Data came from immunoSEQ multiplex PCR; TCRdb stores just in-frame clones and leaves some out. The sample has some 220,000 clones; approximately 85% are singletons. Sample: peripheral blood. Receptor source: a woman in her sixties or seventies with COVID-19, enrolled during active disease.

The V call is TRBV18, the J call TRBJ2-7; tentative D call: TRBD2 (6 bases). Looked up from germline, CDR1 is KGHSH and CDR2 is LQKENI. Trimming left V 4 bases short and J 3 bases short, with 19 bases between. The CDR3 contains 16 residues. The CDR3 nucleotides are TGTGCCAGCTCACTAGAAGGCGGGGCTGTTTTCTACGAGCAGTACTTC. Encoded protein: CASSLEGGAVFYEQYF.

This chain connects TRBV4-2 to TRBJ1-2; D is undetermined. Trimming took off 1 base at V and 2 bases at J, with 11 bases between the two ends. Germline-derived CDR1 and CDR2 are LGHNA and YNFKEQ. This CDR3 contains 15 residues. CDR3: CASSQVSQNNYGYTF. CDR3 nucleotides: TGTGCCAGCAGCCAAGTTTCACAAAACAACTATGGCTACACCTTC.

The chain recombines TRBV11-2 with TRBJ2-7, with unresolved D. The CDR3 is 11 amino acids. The V gene lost 4 bases and the J gene lost 3 bases, with 4 bases spanning the gap. Germline values: CDR1 SGHAT, CDR2 FQNNGV. In nucleotides, the CDR3 is TGTGCCAGCAGCTCGGGCTACGAGCAGTACTTC. This encodes CASSSGYEQYF.

The genes are TRBV5-6 and TRBJ1-5; 7 bases line up with TRBD1. The CDR3 sequence is 15 residues long. The J segment lost 2 bases and the V segment lost 4 bases, leaving 6 bases of the junction unmatched. CDR1 and CDR2 from the germline V gene are SGHDT and YYEEEE. The CDR3 loop reads CASSTLDRGNQPQHF. Written as DNA, the CDR3 is TGTGCCAGCAGCACACTTGACAGGGGCAATCAGCCCCAGCATTTT.

V is TRBV4-3 and J is TRBJ1-1, with D perhaps matching TRBD1 (6 bases). Germline CDR1 LGHNA, CDR2 YSLEER. CDR3 length: 13 residues. V lost 0 bases and J 5 bases, leaving 7 bases between the germline ends. The CDR3 loop is CASSQDRGTEAFF. The CDR3 nucleotides are TGCGCCAGCAGCCAAGACAGGGGTACTGAAGCTTTCTTT.

The chain is built from TRBV24-1 and TRBJ2-7; 9 positions match TRBD1. The CDR3 spans 17 residues. Unmatched junction bases numbered 9, after V lost 1 base and J lost 3 bases. CDR1 and CDR2 (germline): KGHDR, SFDVKD. The chain's CDR3 is CATSDFHRGRGIYEQYF. The CDR3 coding sequence is TGTGCCACCAGTGATTTTCACAGGGGGCGCGGGATCTACGAGCAGTACTTC.

The gene calls are TRBV5-6 and TRBJ1-6, with 8 bases lining up with TRBD1. The germline CDR1 and CDR2 sequences are SGHDT and YYEEEE. The CDR3 is 16 residues long. Trimming removed 4 bases from V and 10 bases from J; junction bases left unmatched: 13. CDR3 residues: CASSVSGQGFTSPLHF. The DNA for the CDR3 is TGTGCCAGCAGCGTCTCAGGACAGGGTTTTACGTCACCCCTCCACTTT.

The chain employs TRBV10-3 and TRBJ2-7; the match to TRBD2 covers 12 bases. The CDR3 has 15 residues. The germline V gene encodes CDR1 ENHRY and CDR2 SYGVKD. V gave up 7 bases and J gave up 7 bases; unmatched junction bases: 11. For the CDR3, the DNA is TGTGCCATCACTCCACTAGCGGGGGGCATGCGGGAGCAGTACTTC. This translates into CAITPLAGGMREQYF.

This chain joins TRBV29-1 and TRBJ2-3; possible D gene TRBD2, 5 bases. The CDR3 loop spans 11 amino acids. The ends were cut back, 5 bases at V and 4 bases at J, with 7 bases in the middle. The germline V gene has CDR1 SQVTM and CDR2 ANQGSEA. CDR3 DNA: TGCAGCGTTCTTAGCGCAGATACGCAGTATTTT. Translation gives CSVLSADTQYF.

This clone showed up just a few times. A junction boundary mismatches the germline segment, possibly from a read error. The chain carries TRBV18 and TRBJ1-5; tentatively, D is TRBD1 (6 bases). The CDR3 consists of 17 residues. Germline loops: CDR1 KGHSH, CDR2 LQKENI. The CDR3 region has the DNA TGTGCCAGCGCACCTGCGGGTGACAGGTTAAGGAATCAGCCCCAGCATTTT. Translated, it gives CASAPAGDRLRNQPQHF.

CDR3 coding DNA: TGTGCCAGCTCACCGATGATTGAGGACACTGAAGCTTTCTTT. This translates into CASSPMIEDTEAFF. The rearrangement uses TRBV18 and TRBJ1-1; D gene uncertain. CDR3 length equals 14 residues. In germline, CDR1 is KGHSH, CDR2 LQKENI. V gave up 3 bases and J gave up 3 bases, with 11 bases separating them.

The rearrangement links TRBV5-1 to TRBJ2-7, with D perhaps TRBD2 (5 bases). The CDR3 is 15 amino acids. In germline, CDR1 is SGHRS, CDR2 YFSETQ. V was pared by 3 bases and J by 7 bases, with 20 bases between. This CDR3 is CASSSPSGLQWEQYF. CDR3 bases: TGCGCCAGCAGCTCGCCATCCGGACTGCAGTGGGAGCAGTACTTC.

This sequence joins TRBV24-1 and TRBJ2-2; 13 nucleotides agree with TRBD2. The J segment lost 7 bases and the V segment lost 4 bases, leaving 8 bases of the junction unmatched. Germline CDR1 KGHDR, CDR2 SFDVKD. This CDR3 is 17 amino acids long. CDR3 protein: CATSERTSGGGIGELFF. The DNA for the CDR3 is TGTGCCACCAGTGAGCGAACTAGCGGGGGGGGAATCGGGGAGCTGTTTTTT.

This chain joins TRBV30 and TRBJ1-4, with D unclear. The CDR3 is 13 residues long. Germline assignment: CDR1 GTSNPN and CDR2 SVGIG (reference sequence). Trimming stripped 1 base from V and 4 bases from J, with 7 bases between. The CDR3 here is CAWSGGVNEKLFF. The CDR3 DNA is TGTGCCTGGAGTGGCGGTGTTAATGAAAAACTGTTTTTT.

The chain links TRBV6-5 to TRBJ1-6; unclear D gene. This CDR3 region has 14 residues. Trimming shortened V by 6 bases and J by 9 bases, and 15 bases separated the two germline ends. CDR1 MNHEY and CDR2 SVGAGI come from the germline V gene. The chain's CDR3 is CASSITVLGSPLHF. DNA for the CDR3: TGTGCCAGCAGCATAACAGTATTGGGTTCACCCCTCCACTTT.

The rearrangement joins TRBV24-1 to TRBJ2-6, with 8 bases lining up with TRBD1. The V segment lost 3 bases and the J segment 1 base; nucleotides outside the gene matches: 7. The CDR3 is 18 amino acids. Per the germline V gene, CDR1 is KGHDR and CDR2 is SFDVKD. CDR3 nucleotides: TGTGCCACCAGTGATGCCGGGACAGGTTTTTCTGGGGCCAACGTCCTGACTTTC. Translated: CATSDAGTGFSGANVLTF.

This chain uses TRBV7-9 with TRBJ1-1, with D maybe TRBD1 (5 bases). This CDR3 spans 16 amino acids. The V gene's germline CDR1 is SEHNR and CDR2 FQNEAQ (reference sequence). Between the trimmed V and J ends, which lost 5 bases and 4 bases, there was a span of 20 bases. CDR3 DNA: TGTGCCAGCAGCCACCGACCGGTCGGGGGAGGCACTGAAGCTTTCTTT. Protein: CASSHRPVGGGTEAFF.

In its sample, this clone was seen once. The chain employs TRBV30 and TRBJ1-2, with 7 positions matching TRBD1. V lost 3 bases, J lost 4 bases, and 20 bases stayed unmatched. CDR1 and CDR2 (germline): GTSNPN, SVGIG (reference sequence). The CDR3 is 18 amino acids. The CDR3 region is CAWSQDTLTGSYGYGYTF. CDR3 DNA: TGTGCCTGGAGCCAAGATACGTTGACAGGGTCTTACGGCTATGGCTACACCTTC.

The chain recombines TRBV6-2 or TRBV6-3 with TRBJ1-5; a possible D gene is TRBD1 (6 bases). CDR1 MNHEY and CDR2 SVGEGT come from the germline V gene. The CDR3 is 15 residues long. Trimming took 2 bases from V and 2 from J, leaving 10 bases between them. The CDR3 nucleotides are TGTGCCAGCAGTTACCTGACAGGACGCAATCAGCCCCAGCATTTT. This encodes CASSYLTGRNQPQHF.

This clone was recorded once. This chain uses TRBV29-1 with TRBJ2-5; a possible D gene is TRBD2 (7 bases). V was shortened by 5 bases and J by 0 bases, with 13 bases between the two germline ends. CDR1 is SQVTM, CDR2 ANQGSEA, per germline. CDR3 size: 14 residues. CDR3 protein: CSVRGGGYQETQYF. The CDR3 region has the DNA TGCAGCGTTAGGGGAGGGGGGTACCAAGAGACCCAGTACTTC.

The rearrangement uses TRBV6-5 and TRBJ2-7; 8 positions match TRBD1. Germline CDR1 and CDR2: MNHEY and SVGAGI. The ends lost 6 bases at V and 10 bases at J; junction bases unmatched: 17. The CDR3 consists of 15 residues. CDR3 region: CASSRASGTGQPQYF. The CDR3 nucleotides are TGTGCCAGCAGCAGAGCGTCCGGGACAGGCCAGCCCCAGTACTTC.

V gene TRBV6-1 combines with J gene TRBJ2-7; 7 bases align to TRBD1. Trimming at V came to 3 bases and at J to 0 bases, leaving 8 bases not matched to a gene. In germline, CDR1 is MNHNS, CDR2 SASEGT. The CDR3 is 16 residues long. CDR3 in amino acids: CASSEGSDRHSYEQYF. As DNA, the CDR3 is TGTGCCAGCAGTGAGGGGTCGGACAGGCACTCCTACGAGCAGTACTTC.

Of note for this clone: The sample carries other DNA sequences with the same CDR3. This chain joins TRBV6-5 and TRBJ1-1, with D possibly TRBD1 on 5 matching bases. Germline V lookup: CDR1 MNHEY, CDR2 SVGAGI. Trimming took off 6 bases at V and 2 bases at J, with 10 bases between the two ends. This CDR3 spans 13 amino acids. The CDR3: CASSRGQNTEAFF. In nucleotides, the CDR3 is TGTGCCAGCAGCCGCGGACAAAACACTGAAGCTTTCTTT.

This clone occurred a few times. CDR3 bases: TGTGCCAGCAGCCTCGGACAGGGCCAGCGATCACCCCTCCACTTT. Encoded protein: CASSLGQGQRSPLHF. The chain is built from TRBV13 and TRBJ1-6; 8 nucleotides match TRBD1. There are 15 residues in the CDR3. The J segment lost 10 bases and the V segment lost 5 bases, leaving 10 bases of the junction unmatched. Germline-derived CDR1 and CDR2 are PRHDT and FYEKMQ (reference sequence).

In its sample, this clone was seen a few times. The chain couples TRBV4-1 to TRBJ2-7; 9 nucleotides line up with TRBD1. The CDR3 spans 16 residues. Looked up from germline, CDR1 is MGHRA and CDR2 is YSYEKL. V shed 0 bases and J 2 bases; nucleotides not matched to a gene: 5. The DNA of the CDR3 is TGCGCCAGCAGCCAAGATTGGGGGACAGGGACCTACGAGCAGTACTTC. It translates to CASSQDWGTGTYEQYF.

This clone was detected a few times. The V call is TRBV3-1 (or the pseudogene TRBV3-2), the J call TRBJ2-7, with 7 positions matching TRBD2. CDR1 is LGHDT and CDR2 is YNNKEL in the germline V gene (reference sequence). The CDR3 loop spans 16 amino acids. V lost 4 bases to trimming and J lost 0 bases; unmatched junction nucleotides: 9. The CDR3, as DNA: TGTGCCAGCAGCCGGCGACTAGCAGGTTCCTCCTACGAGCAGTACTTC. This encodes CASSRRLAGSSYEQYF.

This clone was detected once. This chain connects TRBV9 to TRBJ2-3; D perhaps matches TRBD2 (5 bases). V was clipped by 6 bases and J by 3 bases, with 14 bases between them. CDR1 and CDR2 (germline): SGDLS, YYNGEE. The CDR3 is 14 residues long. The CDR3 DNA sequence: TGTGCCAGCACCACTCTCGGGGATACAGATACGCAGTATTTT. This encodes CASTTLGDTDTQYF.

This rearrangement joins TRBV12-3 or TRBV12-4 to TRBJ1-2; TRBD1 matches at 7 bases. The J segment lost 8 bases and the V segment lost 6 bases, leaving 9 bases of the junction unmatched. The CDR3 covers 13 residues. Here the CDR3 reads CASRTGQAWGYTF. The CDR3 coding sequence is TGTGCCAGCAGAACAGGACAGGCTTGGGGCTACACCTTC.

The rearrangement links TRBV7-3 to TRBJ1-2; D may be TRBD1 (6 bases). Germline assignment: CDR1 SGHTA and CDR2 FQGTGA. Trimming stripped 2 bases from V and 4 bases from J, with 11 bases between. The CDR3 covers 14 residues. Here the CDR3 DNA reads TGTGCCAGCAGCTTAGCAGGGGCAGGCTATGGCTACACCTTC. It codes for CASSLAGAGYGYTF. The full variable domain, its missing parts supplied by reference TRBV7-3 and TRBJ1-2, is GAGVSQTPSNKVTEKGKYVELRCDPISGHTALYWYRQSLGQGPEFLIYFQGTGAADDSGLPNDRFFAVRPEGSVSTLKIQRTERGDSAVYLCASSLAGAGYGYTFGSGTRLTVV.

This chain links TRBV5-4 with TRBJ2-1; 8 nucleotides agree with TRBD1. V lost 1 base and J lost 5; bases outside the gene matches: 5. Germline lookup yields CDR1 SGHNT and CDR2 YYREEE (reference sequence). CDR3 length: 15 amino acids. The CDR3 DNA sequence: TGTGCCAGCAGCTTGTTGGACAGGGTAAACAATGAGCAGTTCTTC. It codes for CASSLLDRVNNEQFF.